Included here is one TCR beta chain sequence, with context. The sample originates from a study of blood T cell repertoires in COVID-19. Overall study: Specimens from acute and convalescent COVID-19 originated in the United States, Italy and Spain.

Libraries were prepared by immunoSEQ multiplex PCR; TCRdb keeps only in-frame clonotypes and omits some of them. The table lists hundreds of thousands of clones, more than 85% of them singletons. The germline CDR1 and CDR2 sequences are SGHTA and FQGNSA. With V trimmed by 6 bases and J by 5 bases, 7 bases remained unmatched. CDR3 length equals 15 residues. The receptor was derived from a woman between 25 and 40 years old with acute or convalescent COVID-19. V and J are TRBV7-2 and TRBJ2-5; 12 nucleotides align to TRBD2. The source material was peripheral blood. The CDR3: CASRRTSGGRETQYF. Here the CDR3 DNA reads TGTGCCAGCAGACGTACTAGCGGGGGGCGGGAGACCCAGTACTTC.